The rows below give T cell receptor beta chains drawn from one sample of a study of blood T cell repertoires in COVID-19. Only in-frame clones appear in the TCRdb table, and some are missing; sequencing was by immunoSEQ multiplex PCR. The sample includes about 200,000 clones, 65% to 80% seen only once; the top ten take about a sixth. The material sequenced was PBMCs or T cells enriched from blood (not recorded which). All receptors come from a woman aged 50 to 60 with acute COVID-19. Each CDR3 is given without its conserved first and last residue.

j_call: TRBJ1-2; cdr3_length: 14; v_call: TRBV3-1/TRBV3-2; cdr3_aa: ASSQGSGQGGYGYT
j_call: TRBJ2-2; cdr3_length: 15; v_call: TRBV7-8; cdr3_aa: ASSRGLSGGNTGELF
j_call: TRBJ1-1; cdr3_length: 11; v_call: TRBV5-5; cdr3_aa: ASSLNSQGGAF
j_call: TRBJ2-1; cdr3_length: 13; v_call: TRBV7-2; cdr3_aa: ASSSLGLVGNEQF
j_call: TRBJ2-1; cdr3_length: 14; v_call: TRBV3-1/TRBV3-2; cdr3_aa: ASSRVAGHSYNEQF
j_call: TRBJ1-2; cdr3_length: 9; v_call: TRBV28; cdr3_aa: AGGGEDGYT
j_call: TRBJ1-5; cdr3_length: 14; v_call: TRBV18; cdr3_aa: ASSRTGGRVNQPQH
j_call: TRBJ1-5; cdr3_length: 12; v_call: TRBV27; cdr3_aa: ASSVPGGNQPQH
j_call: TRBJ1-2; cdr3_length: 14; v_call: TRBV6-5; cdr3_aa: ASSYSTPDRAGGYT
j_call: TRBJ2-2; cdr3_length: 11; v_call: TRBV11-2; cdr3_aa: ASKRAGTGELF
j_call: TRBJ1-5; cdr3_length: 13; v_call: TRBV7-2; cdr3_aa: ASSKDRGSNQPQH
j_call: TRBJ1-2; cdr3_length: 12; v_call: TRBV30; cdr3_aa: AWSVSGPGEGYT
j_call: TRBJ1-3; cdr3_length: 12; v_call: TRBV6-5; cdr3_aa: ASRSGQAGNTIY
j_call: TRBJ1-5; cdr3_length: 15; v_call: TRBV7-2; cdr3_aa: ASSLAVGILGNQPQH
j_call: TRBJ1-3; cdr3_length: 13; v_call: TRBV5-1; cdr3_aa: ASSRVGGSGNTIY
j_call: TRBJ1-1; cdr3_length: 13; v_call: TRBV28; cdr3_aa: ASRPATGRVTEAF
j_call: TRBJ2-2; cdr3_length: 17; v_call: TRBV6-2/TRBV6-3; cdr3_aa: ASSYPGLAGVANTGELF
j_call: TRBJ1-6; cdr3_length: 11; v_call: TRBV2; cdr3_aa: ASSRDRDPPLH
j_call: TRBJ1-6; cdr3_length: 14; v_call: TRBV6-5; cdr3_aa: ASSYAQGAGRSPLH
j_call: TRBJ1-2; cdr3_length: 12; v_call: TRBV28; cdr3_aa: ASSLYAGERGYT
j_call: TRBJ1-6; cdr3_length: 9; v_call: TRBV12-3/TRBV12-4; cdr3_aa: ASSRNSPLH
j_call: TRBJ2-1; cdr3_length: 10; v_call: TRBV10-3; cdr3_aa: AAAGQGNEQF
j_call: TRBJ2-2; cdr3_length: 12; v_call: TRBV11-3; cdr3_aa: ASSPLRGTGELF
j_call: TRBJ1-2; cdr3_length: 12; v_call: TRBV5-4; cdr3_aa: ASSFNRGQDGYT
j_call: TRBJ2-3; cdr3_length: 13; v_call: TRBV9; cdr3_aa: ASSVTGQGADTQY
j_call: TRBJ1-2; cdr3_length: 11; v_call: TRBV6-5; cdr3_aa: ASSQTLGYGYT
j_call: TRBJ1-1; cdr3_length: 15; v_call: TRBV7-6; cdr3_aa: ASSLLGQGVINTEAF
j_call: TRBJ1-5; cdr3_length: 14; v_call: TRBV7-8; cdr3_aa: ASSATDWFSNQPQH
j_call: TRBJ1-5; cdr3_length: 15; v_call: TRBV7-2; cdr3_aa: ASSLASLAARGQPQH
j_call: TRBJ2-5; cdr3_length: 13; v_call: TRBV27; cdr3_aa: ASGLGQGGGETQY
j_call: TRBJ1-5; cdr3_length: 11; v_call: TRBV18; cdr3_aa: ASSPNNNQPQH
j_call: TRBJ2-5; cdr3_length: 12; v_call: TRBV5-1; cdr3_aa: ASSSGQQLETQY
j_call: TRBJ2-2; cdr3_length: 10; v_call: TRBV5-1; cdr3_aa: ASLSNTGELF
j_call: TRBJ1-6; cdr3_length: 14; v_call: TRBV5-1; cdr3_aa: ASSTNLRSYNSPLH
j_call: TRBJ2-1; cdr3_length: 11; v_call: TRBV11-3; cdr3_aa: ASSLRGGNEQF
j_call: TRBJ1-6; cdr3_length: 13; v_call: TRBV16; cdr3_aa: ASSPAGWGGSPLH
j_call: TRBJ1-5; cdr3_length: 11; v_call: TRBV10-2; cdr3_aa: ASRDRGSQPQH
j_call: TRBJ1-6; cdr3_length: 14; v_call: TRBV6-5; cdr3_aa: ASSLTGSSYNSPLH
j_call: TRBJ2-3; cdr3_length: 13; v_call: TRBV6-5; cdr3_aa: ASRASGGSGDTQY
j_call: TRBJ1-2; cdr3_length: 13; v_call: TRBV18; cdr3_aa: ASSPPSAVGAGYT
j_call: TRBJ2-1; cdr3_length: 12; v_call: TRBV19; cdr3_aa: ASMEGSSYNEQF
j_call: TRBJ2-3; cdr3_length: 12; v_call: TRBV28; cdr3_aa: ASRSTGPPDTQY
j_call: TRBJ2-4; cdr3_length: 15; v_call: TRBV28; cdr3_aa: ASSKLAGGPSGNIQY
j_call: TRBJ1-2; cdr3_length: 11; v_call: TRBV7-9; cdr3_aa: ASSLSQGGGYT
j_call: TRBJ2-3; cdr3_length: 14; v_call: TRBV7-9; cdr3_aa: ASSFPKAGGPDTQY
j_call: TRBJ2-1; cdr3_length: 10; v_call: TRBV7-9; cdr3_aa: ASSQLVGEQF
j_call: TRBJ2-3; cdr3_length: 12; v_call: TRBV7-9; cdr3_aa: ASSLRTGADTQY
j_call: TRBJ1-1; cdr3_length: 12; v_call: TRBV19; cdr3_aa: ASSSNGGDTEAF
j_call: TRBJ2-1; cdr3_length: 14; v_call: TRBV28; cdr3_aa: ASSPVLAGAYNEQF
j_call: TRBJ1-2; cdr3_length: 12; v_call: TRBV11-2; cdr3_aa: ASSSAGGNYGYT
j_call: TRBJ1-2; cdr3_length: 13; v_call: TRBV4-2; cdr3_aa: ASSQDDGGARGYT
j_call: TRBJ2-2; cdr3_length: 12; v_call: TRBV7-9; cdr3_aa: ASSLVGSTGELF
j_call: TRBJ1-1; cdr3_length: 13; v_call: TRBV10-1; cdr3_aa: ASSGFRGPSGEAF
j_call: TRBJ2-1; cdr3_length: 12; v_call: TRBV4-1; cdr3_aa: ASSSGLADNEQF
j_call: TRBJ2-1; cdr3_length: 14; v_call: TRBV4-2; cdr3_aa: ASSQDGLAGGNEQF
j_call: TRBJ2-1; cdr3_length: 12; v_call: TRBV13; cdr3_aa: ASSGRGGYNEQF
j_call: TRBJ1-4; cdr3_length: 13; v_call: TRBV28; cdr3_aa: ASRDRRLINEKLF
j_call: TRBJ2-2; cdr3_length: 15; v_call: TRBV5-6; cdr3_aa: ASSFLATGGKTGELF
j_call: TRBJ1-5; cdr3_length: 12; v_call: TRBV28; cdr3_aa: ASSPGGAVQPQH
j_call: TRBJ2-1; cdr3_length: 12; v_call: TRBV28; cdr3_aa: ASSPRLAGVEQF